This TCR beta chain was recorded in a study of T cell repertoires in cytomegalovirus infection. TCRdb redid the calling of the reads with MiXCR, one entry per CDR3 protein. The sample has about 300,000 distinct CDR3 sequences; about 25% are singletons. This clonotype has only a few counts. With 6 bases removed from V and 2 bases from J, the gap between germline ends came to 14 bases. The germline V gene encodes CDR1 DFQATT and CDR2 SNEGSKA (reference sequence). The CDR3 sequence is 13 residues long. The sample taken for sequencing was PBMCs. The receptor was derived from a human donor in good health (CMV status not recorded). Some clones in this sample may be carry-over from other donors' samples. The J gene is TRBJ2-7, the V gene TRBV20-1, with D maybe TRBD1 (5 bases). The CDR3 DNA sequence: TGCAGTGCCCCGAAGGGGCGAACCTACGAGCAGTACTTC. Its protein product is CSAPKGRTYEQYF.